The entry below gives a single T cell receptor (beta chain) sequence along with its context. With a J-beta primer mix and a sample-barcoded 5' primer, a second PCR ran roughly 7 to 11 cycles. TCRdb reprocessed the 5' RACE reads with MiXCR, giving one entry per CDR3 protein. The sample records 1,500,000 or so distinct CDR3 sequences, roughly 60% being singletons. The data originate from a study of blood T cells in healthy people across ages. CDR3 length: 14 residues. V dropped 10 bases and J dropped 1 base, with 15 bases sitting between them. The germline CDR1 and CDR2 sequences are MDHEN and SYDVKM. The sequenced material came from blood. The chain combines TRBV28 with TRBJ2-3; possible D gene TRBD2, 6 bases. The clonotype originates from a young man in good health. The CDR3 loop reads CAILRPGGTDTQYF. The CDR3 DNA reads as TGTGCCATCCTCAGACCGGGGGGCACAGATACGCAGTATTTT.